Each of the 18 T cell receptor beta chains below was sequenced from the same sample in a study of cytomegalovirus exposure and HLA in healthy donors. The primer mix had 60 Vbeta and 13 Jbeta primers. Produced via immunoSEQ multiplex PCR; TCRdb's table is partial and in-frame only. The sample's table shows around 70,000 clones. Sequencing was done on a sample of PBMCs. The receptors were sampled from a man aged 40-50 years in good health and CMV-seronegative.

This chain connects TRBV5-1 to TRBJ2-1; D possibly corresponds to TRBD2 (6 bases). Germline V gene data show CDR1 as SGHRS and CDR2 as YFSETQ. Trimming removed 0 bases at V and 0 bases at J, with 7 bases between. The CDR3 contains 15 residues. CDR3 DNA sequence: TGCGCCAGCAGCTTGGACGGGAGCTCCTACAATGAGCAGTTCTTC. Its protein product is CASSLDGSSYNEQFF.

The rearrangement joins TRBV27 to TRBJ2-7; a possible D gene is TRBD2 (6 bases). Trimming took off 5 bases at V and 3 bases at J, with 17 bases between the two ends. This CDR3 has 15 residues. Germline CDR1 MNHEY, CDR2 SMNVEV (reference sequence). The CDR3 loop reads CASSPTGLTGYEQYF. The CDR3 DNA sequence: TGTGCCAGCAGTCCGACGGGACTCACTGGCTACGAGCAGTACTTC.

CDR3 sequence reads: CASSEQGEDSPLHF. CDR3 nucleotides: TGTGCCAGCAGTGAGCAGGGTGAGGATTCACCCCTCCACTTT. This chain connects TRBV6-1 to TRBJ1-6; TRBD1 might be the D (5 bases). Germline loops: CDR1 MNHNS, CDR2 SASEGT. Trimming pared 3 bases from V and 8 bases from J, leaving 11 bases between. CDR3 length equals 14 residues.

The CDR3 is CASSFSGQAYEQYF. The CDR3 bases are TGTGCCAGCAGCTTCTCCGGACAGGCATACGAGCAGTACTTC. V gene TRBV5-6 combines with J gene TRBJ2-7; the match to TRBD1 covers 7 bases. The germline CDR1 and CDR2 sequences are SGHDT and YYEEEE. Losses at the gene ends were 2 bases for V and 4 bases for J; bases not matched to a gene: 6. The CDR3 runs to 14 residues.

Written as DNA, the CDR3 is TGCGCCAGCAGGGGTGCGGGGATCGGTGAAAAACTGTTTTTT. It codes for CASRGAGIGEKLFF. The genes are TRBV5-1 and TRBJ1-4; D not resolved. This CDR3 contains 14 residues. Germline assignment: CDR1 SGHRS and CDR2 YFSETQ. The V gene lost 5 bases and the J gene lost 7 bases, with 15 bases spanning the gap.

The CDR3 loop reads CASSTLANDPYEQYF. The CDR3 DNA follows: TGTGCCAGCAGTACTCTAGCGAACGATCCCTACGAGCAGTACTTC. This rearrangement joins TRBV6-6 to TRBJ2-7, with a weak D call TRBD2 (6 bases). With 5 bases removed from V and 2 bases from J, the gap between germline ends came to 16 bases. This CDR3 region has 15 residues. The germline V gene encodes CDR1 MNHNY and CDR2 SVGAGI (reference sequence).

This chain connects TRBV6-1 to TRBJ1-3; D not certain. The germline V gene has CDR1 MNHNS and CDR2 SASEGT. This CDR3 has 18 residues. V was cut by 0 bases and J by 4 bases, with 19 bases left in between. CDR3 bases: TGTGCCAGCAGTGAAGCGCGTTACGGGGTCAGCGGCGGAAACACCATATATTTT. It yields the protein CASSEARYGVSGGNTIYF.

V and J are TRBV10-1 and TRBJ1-3; TRBD1 agrees at 8 bases. V was clipped by 5 bases and J by 0 bases; unmatched bases: 3. The CDR3 extends over 15 amino acids. Per germline, CDR1 WNHNN and CDR2 SYGVQD (reference sequence). In nucleotides, the CDR3 is TGCGCCAGCAGTTCCGGACAGGGCTCTGGAAACACCATATATTTT. Its protein product is CASSSGQGSGNTIYF.

This chain joins TRBV29-1 and TRBJ1-1, with 9 bases aligning to TRBD1. CDR3 length: 14 amino acids. V was clipped by 6 bases and J by 5 bases; unmatched bases: 10. CDR1 is SQVTM, CDR2 ANQGSEA, per germline. CDR3 nucleotide sequence: TGCAGCGTCGTGGGACAGGGTCGGTTGACTGAAGCTTTCTTT. It translates to CSVVGQGRLTEAFF.

The V and J genes are TRBV10-1 and TRBJ2-1; TRBD2 matches 10 bases. Germline V gene lookup returns CDR1 WNHNN and CDR2 SYGVQD (reference sequence). The junction had 2 bases not matched to a gene; V was cut back by 4 bases and J by 8 bases. The CDR3 totals 13 residues. CDR3 in amino acids: CASSVAGGDEQFF. The CDR3 DNA reads TGCGCCAGCAGTGTAGCGGGAGGCGATGAGCAGTTCTTC.

This chain joins TRBV7-2 and TRBJ2-1, with D possibly matching TRBD1 (5 bases). V was shortened by 2 bases and J by 4 bases, with 9 bases between the two germline ends. The CDR3 runs 14 residues. Germline V gene sequence: CDR1 SGHTA, CDR2 FQGNSA. CDR3 amino acids: CASSLKSGYNEQFF. In DNA form, the CDR3 reads TGTGCCAGCAGCTTAAAGTCAGGGTACAATGAGCAGTTCTTC. Drawing the rest from reference TRBV7-2 and TRBJ2-1, the complete variable domain is GAGVSQSPSNKVTEKGKDVELRCDPISGHTALYWYRQSLGQGLEFLIYFQGNSAPDKSGLPSDRFSAERTGGSVSTLTIQRTQQEDSAVYLCASSLKSGYNEQFFGPGTRLTVL.

V usage is TRBV25-1 and J usage is TRBJ2-5; D not resolved. The DNA end is a closer match to TRBJ2-7, so the J assignment may be wrong. CDR3 size: 11 residues. In germline, CDR1 is MGHDK, CDR2 SYGVNS. The CDR3 sequence: CASSTIYEQYF. The CDR3 DNA sequence: TGTGCCAGCAGTACCATCTACGAGCAGTACTTC.

The chain joins TRBV7-2 to TRBJ2-5; D is unclear. This CDR3 spans 13 amino acids. CDR1 is SGHTA and CDR2 is FQGNSA in the germline V gene. The V gene lost 2 bases and the J gene lost 0 bases, with 4 bases spanning the gap. The CDR3 DNA sequence: TGTGCCAGCAGCTTATTTAACCAAGAGACCCAGTACTTC. Protein: CASSLFNQETQYF.

The CDR3 spells CASSQESAGGTQYF. Written as DNA, the CDR3 is TGTGCCAGCAGCCAAGAGTCAGCGGGAGGGACGCAGTATTTT. The chain uses TRBV14 and TRBJ2-3, with TRBD2 identical over 10 bases. V shed 0 bases, J shed 9 bases, and the junction held 3 bases outside the gene matches. Germline CDR1 and CDR2: SGHDN and FVKESK. The CDR3 totals 14 residues. Full variable domain (outside the CDR3, taken from reference TRBV14 and TRBJ2-3): EAGVTQFPSHSVIEKGQTVTLRCDPISGHDNLYWYRRVMGKEIKFLLHFVKESKQDESGMPNNRFLAERTGGTYSTLKVQPAELEDSGVYFCASSQESAGGTQYFGPGTRLTVL.

The V gene is TRBV10-3, the J gene TRBJ2-7; 9 bases agree with TRBD1. The CDR3 is made up of 14 amino acids. The V gene end was trimmed by 10 bases and the J gene end by 2 bases; junction bases not matched to a gene: 9. Germline CDR1 ENHRY, CDR2 SYGVKD. The CDR3 coding sequence is TGTGCCACACACCGGGACAGGGATACCTACGAGCAGTACTTC. Translated: CATHRDRDTYEQYF.

The chain is built from TRBV6-1 and TRBJ2-3; D gene ambiguous. V lost 1 base and J 0 bases, leaving 5 bases between the germline ends. This CDR3 is built from 14 residues. CDR1 and CDR2 from the germline V gene are MNHNS and SASEGT. The CDR3 here is CASSEGRSTDTQYF. Here the CDR3 DNA reads TGTGCCAGCAGTGAAGGGCGGAGCACAGATACGCAGTATTTT.

The chain carries TRBV2 and TRBJ2-3; 9 bases map to TRBD2. Germline V lookup: CDR1 SNHLY, CDR2 FYNNEI. CDR3 length: 14 amino acids. V lost 7 bases and J lost 1; bases outside the gene matches: 3. CDR3 residues: CASTASGGTDTQYF. The CDR3 DNA follows: TGTGCCAGCACTGCTAGCGGGGGCACAGATACGCAGTATTTT.

This chain uses TRBV29-1 with TRBJ2-1; 13 nucleotides align to TRBD2. The CDR3 has 15 residues. Trimming cost V 6 bases and J 2 bases; bases outside gene matches: 4. Germline V gene sequence: CDR1 SQVTM, CDR2 ANQGSEA. The CDR3 nucleotides are TGCAGCGTCCGCGGGACTAGCGGGACCTACAATGAGCAGTTCTTC. This codes for CSVRGTSGTYNEQFF.